This section outlines one T cell receptor (beta chain) sequence together with its context. The V gene lost 1 base and the J gene lost 0 bases, with 10 bases spanning the gap. The V gene's germline CDR1 is SGHVS and CDR2 FNYEAQ. CDR3 length equals 16 residues. These data are taken from a study of blood T cell repertoires in COVID-19. Study-wide background: Researchers got acute and convalescent COVID-19 samples from the United States, Italy and Spain. The analysed material was cDNA or gDNA that came from T cells, B-cell-depleted T cells, or PBMCs.

The authors' processing: Amplification of reference gene primers provided the estimated nucleated cell counts. The data were produced by immunoSEQ multiplex PCR, yet TCRdb's version contains in-frame clones alone and is incomplete. The DNA gave D and trimming, while V, J and clone size come from that table. The data contain approximately 200,000 clones, 80% to 90% of them singletons. Sequencing was performed on peripheral blood. This receptor was obtained from a human donor with active or convalescent COVID-19. The donor label of this sample is uncertain. The gene calls are TRBV7-6 and TRBJ1-5; no definite D call. CDR3 sequence: CASSLVGGYSNQPQHF. The CDR3 DNA sequence: TGTGCCAGCAGCTTAGTAGGAGGTTATAGCAATCAGCCCCAGCATTTT.